The 30 T cell receptor beta chains below all came from one sample that was sequenced in a study of pediatric ulcerative colitis. During colonoscopy, one to two rectal pinch biopsies were collected. The protocol was immunoSEQ multiplex PCR, while the TCRdb copy is restricted to in-frame clones and leaves out a portion. The sample includes 30,000 to 40,000 clones, 60% to 75% of them seen just once. The specimen sequenced was gut tissue. These receptors all stem from a boy under 18 with severe ulcerative colitis.

This sequence joins TRBV5-4 and TRBJ2-5; 13 bases map to TRBD2. The ends lost 4 bases at V and 5 bases at J; junction bases unmatched: 5. This CDR3 region has 15 residues. CDR1 is SGHNT and CDR2 is YYREEE in the germline V gene (reference sequence). The CDR3 DNA follows: TGTGCCAGCAGCGGGGGACTAGCGGGGACGGAGACCCAGTACTTC. This translates into CASSGGLAGTETQYF.

This clone was seen more than once but under ten times. The CDR3 carries no conserved terminal phenylalanine or tryptophan, so it likely arises from a read error. This chain uses TRBV2 with TRBJ1-6; D possibly corresponds to TRBD1 (5 bases). The germline CDR1 and CDR2 sequences are SNHLY and FYNNEI. Trimming left V 3 bases short and J 9 bases short, with 18 bases between. The CDR3 length is 16 residues. The CDR3, as DNA: TGTGCCAGCAGTGATGGGCAGGGATGGGACCTTTCACCCCTCCACCTT. This gives the protein CASSDGQGWDLSPLHL.

Only one count was recorded for this clone. The chain carries TRBV30 and TRBJ2-7, with 7 nucleotides matching TRBD1. J was trimmed by 1 base and V by 2 bases; bases with no gene match: 2. The CDR3 sequence is 13 residues long. CDR1 is GTSNPN, CDR2 SVGIG, per germline (reference sequence). CDR3 protein: CAWSQGQSYEQYF. The CDR3 DNA follows: TGTGCCTGGAGTCAGGGACAGTCCTACGAGCAGTACTTC.

This chain joins TRBV10-3 and TRBJ1-2, with 10 bases matching TRBD1. The CDR3 contains 15 residues. The germline V gene encodes CDR1 ENHRY and CDR2 SYGVKD. V lost 3 bases, J lost 8 bases, and 9 bases stayed unmatched. The CDR3 loop is CAISETLDRGRGYTF. The CDR3 DNA sequence: TGTGCCATCAGTGAAACCTTAGACAGGGGGCGCGGCTACACCTTC.

The V gene is TRBV16, the J gene TRBJ1-2; D unclear. There are 14 residues in the CDR3. Germline loops: CDR1 KGHSY, CDR2 FQNENV. V was pared by 4 bases and J by 4 bases, with 13 bases between. As DNA, the CDR3 is TGTGCCAGCAGCCCAGTAGCTGCGGGCTATGGCTACACCTTC. Its protein product is CASSPVAAGYGYTF. Variable domain in full (rest from reference TRBV16 and TRBJ1-2): GEEVAQTPKHLVRGEGQKAKLYCAPIKGHSYVFWYQQVLKNEFKFLISFQNENVFDETGMPKERFSAKCLPNSPCSLEIQATKLEDSAVYFCASSPVAAGYGYTFGSGTRLTVV.

The V gene is TRBV19, the J gene TRBJ2-7; 9 bases are a match to TRBD1. The V gene's germline CDR1 is LNHDA and CDR2 SQIVND (reference sequence). The ends lost 5 bases at V and 3 bases at J; junction bases unmatched: 17. The CDR3 length is 18 residues. CDR3 region: CASSRSLVSGQGRYEQYF. DNA of the CDR3: TGTGCCAGTAGTCGATCCCTTGTTTCGGGACAGGGACGCTACGAGCAGTACTTC.

The V gene is TRBV10-2, the J gene TRBJ1-2, with a possible D match to TRBD1 (5 bases). Trimming took 0 bases from V and 3 from J, leaving 11 bases between them. Germline-derived CDR1 and CDR2 are WSHSY and SAAADI. The CDR3 has 15 amino acids. The DNA of the CDR3 is TGCGCCAGCAGTGAGTCGTGGGGGAGGGACTATGGCTACACCTTC. Protein: CASSESWGRDYGYTF.

V is TRBV7-2 and J is TRBJ1-5, with a possible D match to TRBD1 (5 bases). Germline V gene sequence: CDR1 SGHTA, CDR2 FQGNSA. V lost 4 bases, J lost 1 base, and 20 bases lay in between. The CDR3 runs 18 residues. Here the CDR3 reads CASSSDSIPNISNQPQHF. As DNA, the CDR3 is TGTGCCAGCAGCTCCGACAGCATCCCTAATATAAGCAATCAGCCCCAGCATTTT.

The chain recombines TRBV29-1 with TRBJ1-2; 8 bases agree with TRBD1. CDR1 is SQVTM, CDR2 ANQGSEA, per germline. Trimming removed 6 bases from V and 12 bases from J; junction bases left unmatched: 9. The length of the CDR3 is 11 residues. The DNA of the CDR3 is TGCAGCGTAACCGGGACAGGTGATAACACCTTC. Its protein is CSVTGTGDNTF.

This clone was detected only once. The chain carries TRBV27 and TRBJ2-7, with 8 bases matching TRBD1. The germline V gene has CDR1 MNHEY and CDR2 SMNVEV (reference sequence). The CDR3 covers 11 residues. V dropped 10 bases and J dropped 6; count of bases not matched to a gene: 5. For the CDR3, the DNA is TGTGCCACTACGACAGGGGCCGAGCAGTACTTC. This sequence encodes CATTTGAEQYF.

This sequence joins TRBV9 and TRBJ2-3, with 8 bases matching TRBD2. CDR3 length: 16 residues. The V and J ends lost 4 bases and 3 bases, in that order; junction bases with no gene match: 10. Germline values: CDR1 SGDLS, CDR2 YYNGEE. The CDR3 sequence: CASSPGGTGKTDTQYF. The CDR3 region has the DNA TGTGCCAGCAGCCCGGGGGGGACTGGAAAAACAGATACGCAGTATTTT.

The genes are TRBV5-6 and TRBJ2-4; no clear D. Germline-derived CDR1 and CDR2 are SGHDT and YYEEEE. The CDR3 runs to 16 residues. V lost 2 bases and J 1 base, leaving 13 bases between the germline ends. The CDR3 here is CASSFGAAGAKNIQYF. The CDR3 DNA is TGTGCCAGCAGCTTTGGAGCAGCCGGGGCCAAAAACATTCAGTACTTC.

This clone has a handful of counts. The junction shows a germline mismatch at one end, possibly a read error. The chain has TRBV20-1 and TRBJ1-6, with 7 bases aligning to TRBD1. The germline CDR1 and CDR2 sequences are DFQATT and SNEGSKA (reference sequence). This CDR3 spans 11 amino acids. CDR3 loop: CSARLWDSAEF. CDR3 in DNA: TGCAGTGCTAGGCTGTGGGACAGCGCCGAGTTT.

The chain uses TRBV30 and TRBJ1-4, with 11 bases identical to TRBD1. The germline V gene has CDR1 GTSNPN and CDR2 SVGIG (reference sequence). The CDR3 contains 15 residues. The ends lost 5 bases at V and 8 bases at J; junction bases unmatched: 10. The CDR3 coding sequence is TGTGCCTGGGCCGGGACAGGGGGTTATGGGGAAAAACTGTTTTTT. This sequence encodes CAWAGTGGYGEKLFF.

Comments on this clone: The CDR3 does not close with the conserved phenylalanine or tryptophan, likely indicating a read error. The chain has TRBV11-3 and TRBJ1-6; TRBD1 agrees at 7 bases. This CDR3 has 18 residues. V lost 4 bases to trimming and J lost 6 bases; unmatched junction nucleotides: 15. Per germline, CDR1 SGHNT and CDR2 YENEEA. The CDR3 reads CASSWGYTSQGVNSPLHL. In nucleotides, the CDR3 is TGTGCCAGCAGCTGGGGGTATACAAGCCAGGGGGTTAATTCACCCCTCCACCTT.

In this sample, this clone turned up a few times. The chain is built from TRBV20-1 and TRBJ1-1; no reliable D call. Germline V gene lookup returns CDR1 DFQATT and CDR2 SNEGSKA (reference sequence). Trimming shortened V by 3 bases and J by 5 bases, and 7 bases separated the two germline ends. The CDR3 runs to 11 residues. As DNA, the CDR3 is TGCAGTGCTAGCATGGGAACTGAAGCTTTCTTT. Protein: CSASMGTEAFF.

This clone was counted a single time. This chain joins TRBV4-1 and TRBJ2-2; unclear D gene. V was clipped by 4 bases and J by 6 bases, with 24 bases between them. This CDR3 is built from 18 residues. Germline CDR1 reads MGHRA; CDR2 reads YSYEKL. The CDR3 nucleotides are TGCGCCAGCAGCCCCAGCTACAAGGATGTGGGCCCACCCGGGGAGCTGTTTTTT. Amino acid sequence: CASSPSYKDVGPPGELFF.

By sample share, this clone is medium-sized (0.01 to 0.1%). The genes are TRBV27 and TRBJ1-4; no reliable D call. This CDR3 spans 15 amino acids. Germline values: CDR1 MNHEY, CDR2 SMNVEV (reference sequence). Trimming shortened V by 5 bases and J by 4 bases, and 14 bases separated the two germline ends. This chain's CDR3 is CASSNRLEYNEKLFF. In DNA, the CDR3 is TGTGCCAGCAGTAACCGACTTGAGTATAATGAAAAACTGTTTTTT.

This chain uses TRBV28 with TRBJ2-7, with D perhaps matching TRBD1 (6 bases). The CDR3 runs to 14 residues. Germline loops: CDR1 MDHEN, CDR2 SYDVKM. The ends were cut back, 4 bases at V and 1 base at J, with 11 bases in the middle. The CDR3 here is CASSYHRVSYEQYF. CDR3 nucleotides: TGTGCCAGCAGTTACCACAGGGTTTCCTACGAGCAGTACTTC.

V gene TRBV29-1 combines with J gene TRBJ2-2; D is possibly TRBD2 (6 bases). The V and J ends lost 3 bases and 0 bases respectively, with 14 bases between them. Germline V gives CDR1 SQVTM, CDR2 ANQGSEA. CDR3 size: 16 residues. CDR3 DNA sequence: TGCAGCGTTGAGACTCGGCGGGGCGCGAACACCGGGGAGCTGTTTTTT. Its protein is CSVETRRGANTGELFF.

The rearrangement joins TRBV25-1 to TRBJ2-5, with 9 bases matching TRBD1. The CDR3 runs 13 residues. V shed 4 bases, J shed 7 bases, and the junction held 4 bases outside the gene matches. Per the germline V gene, CDR1 is MGHDK and CDR2 is SYGVNS. CDR3 nucleotides: TGTGCCAGCAGTGGGGGACAGGGAGGGACCCAGTACTTC. This codes for CASSGGQGGTQYF.

The V and J genes are TRBV5-1 and TRBJ2-7, with unresolved D. This CDR3 has 15 residues. V was clipped by 1 base and J by 1 base, with 12 bases between them. CDR1 SGHRS and CDR2 YFSETQ come from the germline V gene. The CDR3 sequence: CASSLSQGLSYEQYF. Written as DNA, the CDR3 is TGCGCCAGCAGCTTGTCTCAAGGGTTGTCCTACGAGCAGTACTTC. Together with reference TRBV5-1 and TRBJ2-7, the CDR3 gives the full variable domain: KAGVTQTPRYLIKTRGQQVTLSCSPISGHRSVSWYQQTPGQGLQFLFEYFSETQRNKGNFPGRFSGRQFSNSRSEMNVSTLELGDSALYLCASSLSQGLSYEQYFGPGTRLTVT.

A single count supports this clone. V is TRBV2 and J is TRBJ1-2, with a possible D match to TRBD1 (6 bases). Per germline, CDR1 SNHLY and CDR2 FYNNEI. This CDR3 contains 16 residues. V lost 8 bases, J lost 4 bases, and 23 bases lay in between. CDR3 nucleotide sequence: TGTGCCAGCTCTGTGGCAGGGGCGGTACTTGCCTATGGCTACACCTTC. It is translated as CASSVAGAVLAYGYTF.

The chain employs TRBV7-9 and TRBJ2-1; D perhaps matches TRBD1 (5 bases). The CDR3 runs to 12 residues. The germline V gene encodes CDR1 SEHNR and CDR2 FQNEAQ (reference sequence). Trimming took 5 bases from V and 5 from J, leaving 7 bases between them. The CDR3 coding sequence is TGTGCCAGCAGCGAACAGGACAATGAGCAGTTCTTC. The encoded protein is CASSEQDNEQFF.

This sequence joins TRBV28 and TRBJ2-7; weak D call: TRBD2 (5 bases). The ends were cut back, 3 bases at V and 5 bases at J, with 17 bases in the middle. This CDR3 spans 15 amino acids. The germline gives CDR1 MDHEN, CDR2 SYDVKM. In DNA, the CDR3 is TGTGCCAGCAGTTTTCGGGGAAGGTTCGGGAACGAGCAGTACTTC. Translated: CASSFRGRFGNEQYF.

The gene calls are TRBV19 and TRBJ1-5; D ambiguous. V was clipped by 11 bases and J by 7 bases, with 15 bases between them. This CDR3 comprises 12 residues. Germline V CDR1 and CDR2: LNHDA, SQIVND (reference sequence). The CDR3 coding sequence is TGTGCCCCCCCGGTGGCACGGCAGCCCCAGCATTTT. This codes for CAPPVARQPQHF.

The J gene is TRBJ1-1, the V gene TRBV27; D is possibly TRBD1 (5 bases). The germline gives CDR1 MNHEY, CDR2 SMNVEV (reference sequence). Trimming shortened V by 5 bases and J by 6 bases, and 13 bases separated the two germline ends. The CDR3 extends over 13 amino acids. DNA for the CDR3: TGTGCCAGCAGTCCGCAGGGAGGGGCTGAAGCTTTCTTT. As protein: CASSPQGGAEAFF.

The chain couples TRBV7-6 to TRBJ2-7; D is unclear. The CDR3 is 13 residues long. CDR1 and CDR2 from the germline V gene are SGHVS and FNYEAQ. Trimming took off 1 base at V and 1 base at J, with 5 bases between the two ends. The CDR3 DNA is TGTGCCAGCAGCTTAGAGACTTCCTACGAGCAGTACTTC. Amino acid sequence: CASSLETSYEQYF.

V gene TRBV28 combines with J gene TRBJ1-1; D is unresolved. The CDR3 is 11 amino acids. The V and J ends lost 5 bases and 6 bases respectively, with 7 bases between them. Germline CDR1 and CDR2: MDHEN and SYDVKM. The CDR3 region is CASSKGAEAFF. The CDR3, as DNA: TGTGCCAGCAGTAAAGGCGCTGAAGCTTTCTTT.

This chain uses TRBV4-1 with TRBJ2-4; TRBD2 aligns across 7 bases. The CDR3 has 18 residues. In germline, CDR1 is MGHRA, CDR2 YSYEKL. Trimming at V came to 0 bases and at J to 0 bases, leaving 8 bases not matched to a gene. Written as DNA, the CDR3 is TGCGCCAGCAGCCAAGACCCAGGACTAGACTTAGCCAAAAACATTCAGTACTTC. Translating it yields CASSQDPGLDLAKNIQYF.